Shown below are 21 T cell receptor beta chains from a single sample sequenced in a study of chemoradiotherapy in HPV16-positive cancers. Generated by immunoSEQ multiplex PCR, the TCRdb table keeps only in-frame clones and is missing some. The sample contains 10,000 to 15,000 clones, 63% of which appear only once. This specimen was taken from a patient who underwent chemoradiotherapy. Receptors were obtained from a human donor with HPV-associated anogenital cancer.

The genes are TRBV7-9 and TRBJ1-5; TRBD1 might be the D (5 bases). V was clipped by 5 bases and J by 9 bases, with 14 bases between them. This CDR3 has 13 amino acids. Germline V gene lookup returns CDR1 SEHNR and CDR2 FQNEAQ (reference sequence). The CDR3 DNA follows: TGTGCCAGCAGCCTCATCCAGGGCCGGCCCCAGCATTTT. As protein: CASSLIQGRPQHF.

CDR3 amino acids: CASSLGPTGLRTEAFF. The CDR3 bases are TGTGCCAGCAGCTTGGGCCCGACAGGGCTACGTACTGAAGCTTTCTTT. The chain uses TRBV5-6 and TRBJ1-1, with 7 bases aligning to TRBD1. The CDR3 totals 16 residues. V was clipped by 0 bases and J by 5 bases; unmatched bases: 10. Germline V CDR1 and CDR2: SGHDT, YYEEEE.

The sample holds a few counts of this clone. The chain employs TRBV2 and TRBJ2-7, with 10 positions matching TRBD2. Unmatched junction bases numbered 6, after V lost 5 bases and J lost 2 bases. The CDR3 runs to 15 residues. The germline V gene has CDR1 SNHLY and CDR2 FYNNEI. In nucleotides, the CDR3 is TGTGCCAGCAGTCTAGGACTAGCGGCAACCTACGAGCAGTACTTC. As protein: CASSLGLAATYEQYF.

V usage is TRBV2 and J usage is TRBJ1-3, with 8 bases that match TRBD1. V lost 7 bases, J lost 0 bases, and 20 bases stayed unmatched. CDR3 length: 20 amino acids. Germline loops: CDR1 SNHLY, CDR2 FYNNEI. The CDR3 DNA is TGTGCCAGCACTCCAAATCGGGACAGGCTTCCTCTGAGCTCTGGAAACACCATATATTTT. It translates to CASTPNRDRLPLSSGNTIYF.

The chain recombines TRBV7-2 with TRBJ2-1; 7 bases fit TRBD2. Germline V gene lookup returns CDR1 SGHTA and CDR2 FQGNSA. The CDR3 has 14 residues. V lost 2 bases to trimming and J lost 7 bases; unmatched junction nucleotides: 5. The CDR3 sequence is CASSLLRLANEQFF. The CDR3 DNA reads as TGTGCCAGCAGCTTATTAAGACTAGCAAATGAGCAGTTCTTC.

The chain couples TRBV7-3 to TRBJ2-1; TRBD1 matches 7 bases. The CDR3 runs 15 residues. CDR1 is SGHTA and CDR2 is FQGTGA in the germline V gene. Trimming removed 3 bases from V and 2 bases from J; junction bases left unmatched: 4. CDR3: CASSFDRATYNEQFF. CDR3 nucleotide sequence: TGTGCCAGCAGCTTCGACAGGGCAACCTACAATGAGCAGTTCTTC.

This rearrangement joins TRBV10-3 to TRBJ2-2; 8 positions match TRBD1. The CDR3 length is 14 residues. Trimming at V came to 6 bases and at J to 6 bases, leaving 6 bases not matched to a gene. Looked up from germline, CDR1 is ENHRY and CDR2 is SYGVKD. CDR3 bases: TGTGCCATCAGAGGACAGGGCCTGGCCGGGGAGCTGTTTTTT. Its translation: CAIRGQGLAGELFF.

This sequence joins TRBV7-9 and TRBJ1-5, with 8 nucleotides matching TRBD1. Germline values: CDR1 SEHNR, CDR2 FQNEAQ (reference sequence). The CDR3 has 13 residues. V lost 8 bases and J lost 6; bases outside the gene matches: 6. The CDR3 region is CASARTGSQPQHF. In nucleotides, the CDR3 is TGTGCCAGCGCTAGGACAGGGAGTCAGCCCCAGCATTTT.

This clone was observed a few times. For the CDR3, the DNA is TGTGCCAGCAGCTTACAGGCTAGGAACACTGAAGCTTTCTTT. This encodes CASSLQARNTEAFF. This rearrangement joins TRBV11-2 to TRBJ1-1; no clear D. V was trimmed by 2 bases and J by 1 base, leaving 8 bases between them. Germline V gene data show CDR1 as SGHAT and CDR2 as FQNNGV. CDR3 length equals 14 residues.

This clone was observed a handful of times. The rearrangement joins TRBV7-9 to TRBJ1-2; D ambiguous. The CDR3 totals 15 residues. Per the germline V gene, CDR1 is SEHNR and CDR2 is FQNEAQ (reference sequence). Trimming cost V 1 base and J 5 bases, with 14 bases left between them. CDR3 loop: CASSLDPGIRYGYTF. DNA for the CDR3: TGTGCCAGCAGCTTAGACCCGGGGATACGATATGGCTACACCTTC.

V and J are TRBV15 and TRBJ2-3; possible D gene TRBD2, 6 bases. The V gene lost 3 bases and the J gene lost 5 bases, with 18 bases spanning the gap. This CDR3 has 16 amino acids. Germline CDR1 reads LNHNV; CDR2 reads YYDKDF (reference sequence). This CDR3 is CATSSFRPGVGDTQYF. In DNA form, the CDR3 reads TGTGCCACCAGCAGCTTCAGACCGGGGGTGGGAGATACGCAGTATTTT.

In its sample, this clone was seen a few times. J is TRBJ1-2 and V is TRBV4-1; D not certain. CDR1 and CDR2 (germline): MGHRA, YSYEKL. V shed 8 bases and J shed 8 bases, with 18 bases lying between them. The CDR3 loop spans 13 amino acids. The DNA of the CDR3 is TGCGCCAGCGGCGGTTGGGGAGTAGGAGGCTACACCTTC. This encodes CASGGWGVGGYTF.

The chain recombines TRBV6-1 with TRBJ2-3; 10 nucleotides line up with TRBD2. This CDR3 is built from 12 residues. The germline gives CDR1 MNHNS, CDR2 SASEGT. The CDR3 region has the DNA TGTACTCTAGCGGGGGGCACAGATACGCAGTATTTT. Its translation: CTLAGGTDTQYF.

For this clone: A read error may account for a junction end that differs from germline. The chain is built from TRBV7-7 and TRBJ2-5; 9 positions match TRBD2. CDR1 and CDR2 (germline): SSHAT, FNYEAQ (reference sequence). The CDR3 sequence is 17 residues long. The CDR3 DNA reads TGTGCTAGCAGCTTAGCGGGGAGAGCGGGGGGCGGAGAGACCCAGTACTTC. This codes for CASSLAGRAGGGETQYF.

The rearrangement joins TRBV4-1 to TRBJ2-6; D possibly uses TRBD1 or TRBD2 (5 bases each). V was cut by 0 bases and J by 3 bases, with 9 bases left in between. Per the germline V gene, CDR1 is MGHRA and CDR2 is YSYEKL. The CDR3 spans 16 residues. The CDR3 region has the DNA TGCGCCAGCAGCCAAGATGAGGGGATTGGGGCCAACGTCCTGACTTTC. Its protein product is CASSQDEGIGANVLTF.

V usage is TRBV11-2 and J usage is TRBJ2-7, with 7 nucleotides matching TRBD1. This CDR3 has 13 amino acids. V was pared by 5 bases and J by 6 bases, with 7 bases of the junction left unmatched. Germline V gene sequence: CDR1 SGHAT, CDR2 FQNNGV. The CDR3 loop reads CASSPDRVAEQYF. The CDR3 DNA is TGTGCCAGCAGCCCTGACAGGGTAGCCGAGCAGTACTTC.

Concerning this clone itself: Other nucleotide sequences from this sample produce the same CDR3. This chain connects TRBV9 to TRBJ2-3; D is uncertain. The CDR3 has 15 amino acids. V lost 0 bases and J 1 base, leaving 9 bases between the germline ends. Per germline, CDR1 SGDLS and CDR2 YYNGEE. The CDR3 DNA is TGTGCCAGCAGCGTAGCGGGCAGCCGCACAGATACGCAGTATTTT. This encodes CASSVAGSRTDTQYF.

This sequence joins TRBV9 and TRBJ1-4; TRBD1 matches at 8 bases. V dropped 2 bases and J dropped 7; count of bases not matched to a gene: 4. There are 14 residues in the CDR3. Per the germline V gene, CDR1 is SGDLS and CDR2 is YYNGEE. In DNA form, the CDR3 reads TGTGCCAGCAGCGTCACAGGGGGAGGTGAAAAACTGTTTTTT. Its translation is CASSVTGGGEKLFF.

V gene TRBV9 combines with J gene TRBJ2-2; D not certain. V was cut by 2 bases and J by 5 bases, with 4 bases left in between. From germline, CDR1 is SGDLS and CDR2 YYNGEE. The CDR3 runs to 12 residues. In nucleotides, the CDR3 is TGTGCCAGCAGCGTCAATACCGGGGAGCTGTTTTTT. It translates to CASSVNTGELFF.

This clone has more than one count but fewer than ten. Here the CDR3 reads CASSPRTLSLDNEQFF. In DNA, the CDR3 is TGCGCCAGCAGCCCTAGAACGCTCTCATTGGACAATGAGCAGTTCTTC. V and J are TRBV5-1 and TRBJ2-1; D gene unclear. Germline V gives CDR1 SGHRS, CDR2 YFSETQ. The CDR3 sequence is 16 residues long. V was clipped by 4 bases and J by 5 bases, with 19 bases between them. The variable domain in full, with the rest retrieved from reference TRBV5-1 and TRBJ2-1, is KAGVTQTPRYLIKTRGQQVTLSCSPISGHRSVSWYQQTPGQGLQFLFEYFSETQRNKGNFPGRFSGRQFSNSRSEMNVSTLELGDSALYLCASSPRTLSLDNEQFFGPGTRLTVL.

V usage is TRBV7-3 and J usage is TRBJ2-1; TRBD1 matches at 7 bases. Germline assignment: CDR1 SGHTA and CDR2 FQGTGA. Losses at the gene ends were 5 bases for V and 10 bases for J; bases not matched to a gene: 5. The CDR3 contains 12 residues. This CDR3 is CASSTRQGEQFF. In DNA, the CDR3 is TGTGCCAGCAGCACTCGACAGGGAGAGCAGTTCTTC.